The 20 T cell receptor beta chains below come from one sample, sequenced in a study of post-analysis software for immune sequencing data. Antigen specificity for these receptors is unknown. Study findings and constraints: Among roughly five TRBV segments more frequent in patients than controls were TRBV5-6, TRBV5-1 and TRBV20-1.

Incorporated into the TCR beta cDNA libraries were unique molecular identifiers, which served to reduce PCR and sequencing biases. TCRdb called the PCR reads again in MiXCR, with one record for every CDR3 protein. The table shows about 770,000 distinct CDR3 sequences, with just over 45% occurring only once. Source material: blood. The receptors stem from a girl aged 10 to 17 with multiple sclerosis.

This clonotype was seen more than once but under ten times. The chain links TRBV27 to TRBJ2-4, with 7 bases lining up with TRBD2. This CDR3 is 15 amino acids long. CDR1 MNHEY and CDR2 SMNVEV come from the germline V gene (reference sequence). Germline trimming cut 6 bases from V and 3 bases from J; bases unmatched to any gene: 8. The DNA for the CDR3 is TGTGCCAGCAGGGGGAGGGCGCTGGGCAAAAACATTCAGTACTTC. It encodes CASRGRALGKNIQYF.

The chain joins TRBV7-9 to TRBJ2-1, with 8 positions matching TRBD2. In germline, CDR1 is SEHNR, CDR2 FQNEAQ (reference sequence). This CDR3 contains 16 residues. V trimming: 1 base; J trimming: 6 bases; junction bases outside the gene matches: 8. DNA for the CDR3: TGTGCCAGCAGCTTAGAATCGGGAGGGCCGGGCAATGAGCAGTTCTTC. This translates into CASSLESGGPGNEQFF.

The chain combines TRBV11-2 with TRBJ2-7; the D call may be TRBD1 or TRBD2 (5 bases each). The CDR3 has 14 residues. V lost 5 bases, J lost 7 bases, and 18 bases lay in between. CDR1 SGHAT and CDR2 FQNNGV come from the germline V gene. This chain's CDR3 is CASSLTGGPWEQYF. DNA for the CDR3: TGTGCCAGCAGCCTCACAGGAGGCCCGTGGGAGCAGTACTTC.

This clonotype was seen a handful of times. The chain links TRBV6-1 to TRBJ1-2; 8 nucleotides agree with TRBD1. CDR3 length: 13 amino acids. Unmatched junction bases numbered 0, after V lost 4 bases and J lost 2 bases. Germline V lookup: CDR1 MNHNS, CDR2 SASEGT. The DNA of the CDR3 is TGTGCCAGCAGTGGGGACAGGAACTATGGCTACACCTTC. This codes for CASSGDRNYGYTF.

J is TRBJ1-2 and V is TRBV7-2; a possible D gene is TRBD1 (5 bases). The length of the CDR3 is 13 residues. The germline V gene encodes CDR1 SGHTA and CDR2 FQGNSA. V was clipped by 4 bases and J by 3 bases, with 9 bases between them. The CDR3: CASSYRTHYGYTF. Here the CDR3 DNA reads TGTGCCAGCAGCTACAGGACGCACTATGGCTACACCTTC.

This chain joins TRBV12-3 or TRBV12-4 and TRBJ2-5; 12 bases agree with TRBD2. The CDR3 contains 16 residues. With 1 base clipped from V and 4 bases from J, the junction kept 4 bases outside the gene matches. In DNA form, the CDR3 reads TGTGCCAGCAGTTTAGAAACTAGCGGGAGGAGAGAGACCCAGTACTTC. This sequence encodes CASSLETSGRRETQYF.

A single count supports this clonotype. This chain uses TRBV20-1 with TRBJ2-1, with 8 bases identical to TRBD2. The CDR3 consists of 14 residues. Germline CDR1 reads DFQATT; CDR2 reads SNEGSKA (reference sequence). Trimming took 7 bases from V and 4 from J; bases not matched to a gene: 9. CDR3 amino acids: CSVGAGVGYNEQFF. In DNA, the CDR3 is TGCAGTGTCGGAGCGGGAGTTGGTTACAATGAGCAGTTCTTC.

This clonotype was picked up a small number of times. V and J are TRBV12-3 or TRBV12-4 and TRBJ1-5; D is possibly TRBD1 (5 bases). Between the trimmed V and J ends, which lost 5 bases and 0 bases, there was a span of 11 bases. This CDR3 is built from 15 residues. CDR3 sequence reads: CASSGRGHSNQPQHF. In DNA form, the CDR3 reads TGTGCCAGCAGTGGTCGAGGACATAGCAATCAGCCCCAGCATTTT.

The V call is TRBV28, the J call TRBJ2-3, with 13 bases aligning to TRBD2. CDR1 and CDR2 from the germline V gene are MDHEN and SYDVKM. With 11 bases clipped from V and 9 bases from J, the junction kept 14 bases outside the gene matches. The CDR3 totals 15 residues. The CDR3 nucleotides are TGTGCCGGCCGTAGGACTAGCGGGAGTAGTACGACGCAGTATTTT. Translation: CAGRRTSGSSTTQYF.

The chain recombines TRBV6-5 with TRBJ2-3, with D possibly being TRBD1 (5 bases). The germline V and J ends were trimmed by 4 bases and 1 base, with 15 bases remaining between them. CDR3 length equals 16 residues. Germline CDR1 MNHEY, CDR2 SVGAGI. CDR3 coding DNA: TGTGCCAGCAGTTCCTATGGGGCAGTGGGCACAGATACGCAGTATTTT. This encodes CASSSYGAVGTDTQYF.

The V call is TRBV27, the J call TRBJ1-6; D is perhaps TRBD1 (6 bases). The V and J ends lost 2 bases and 8 bases respectively, with 10 bases between them. This CDR3 region has 14 residues. Germline values: CDR1 MNHEY, CDR2 SMNVEV (reference sequence). CDR3 coding DNA: TGTGCCAGCAGTTTAAACAGGGCGGATTCACCCCTCCACTTT. Protein product: CASSLNRADSPLHF.

The CDR3 is CASSPGDTGNQPQHF. The CDR3, as DNA: TGTGCCAGCTCCCCCGGGGACACGGGGAATCAGCCCCAGCATTTT. The rearrangement links TRBV2 to TRBJ1-5; D may be TRBD1 (6 bases). The V gene's germline CDR1 is SNHLY and CDR2 FYNNEI. There are 15 residues in the CDR3. V lost 8 bases and J 4 bases, leaving 18 bases between the germline ends.

The V and J genes are TRBV7-3 and TRBJ2-3; D uncertain. From germline, CDR1 is SGHTA and CDR2 FQGTGA. The CDR3 consists of 12 residues. The V end lost 6 bases, the J end lost 5 bases, and 9 bases lay between the germline ends. CDR3 DNA: TGTGCCAGCAGTAACGTCGGAGATACGCAGTATTTT. Translating gives CASSNVGDTQYF.

The chain is built from TRBV7-8 and TRBJ2-5; 9 bases agree with TRBD1. The CDR3 totals 15 residues. Trimming cost V 0 bases and J 8 bases; bases outside gene matches: 7. Germline V gene sequence: CDR1 SGHVS, CDR2 FQNEAQ. The CDR3 spells CASSLAGTGSRTQYF. Written as DNA, the CDR3 is TGTGCCAGCAGCTTAGCAGGGACAGGGAGCCGAACCCAGTACTTC. Filled out from reference TRBV7-8 and TRBJ2-5, the complete variable domain reads GAGVSQSPRYKVAKRGQDVALRCDPISGHVSLFWYQQALGQGPEFLTYFQNEAQLDKSGLPSDRFFAERPEGSVSTLKIQRTQQEDSAVYLCASSLAGTGSRTQYFGPGTRLLVL.

V gene TRBV7-9 combines with J gene TRBJ1-2; TRBD1 aligns across 11 bases. V shed 4 bases and J 6 bases; nucleotides not matched to a gene: 1. Germline CDR1 and CDR2: SEHNR and FQNEAQ (reference sequence). The CDR3 length is 13 residues. The DNA of the CDR3 is TGTGCCAGCAGCTGGGGACAGGGGGATGGCTACACCTTC. Translation: CASSWGQGDGYTF.

The CDR3 protein is CASSLLQVGYGYTF. The DNA for the CDR3 is TGTGCCAGCAGTTTATTGCAGGTTGGCTATGGCTACACCTTC. The chain joins TRBV12-3 or TRBV12-4 to TRBJ1-2, with unresolved D. The CDR3 has 14 residues. V was cut by 2 bases and J by 4 bases, with 11 bases left in between.

In DNA, the CDR3 is TGTGCCAGCAGCTTAGGGCAGGACTCTGGGGCCAACGTCCTGACTTTC. Translating it yields CASSLGQDSGANVLTF. The chain carries TRBV11-2 and TRBJ2-6; no definite D call. Per the germline V gene, CDR1 is SGHAT and CDR2 is FQNNGV. Trimming took off 1 base at V and 0 bases at J, with 7 bases between the two ends. CDR3 size: 16 residues.

The chain recombines TRBV6-1 with TRBJ2-5, with D possibly being TRBD2 (6 bases). With 6 bases removed from V and 4 bases from J, the gap between germline ends came to 27 bases. Germline loops: CDR1 MNHNS, CDR2 SASEGT. This CDR3 has 18 residues. The CDR3 nucleotides read TGTGCCAGCAGCGACGGGACGGGGTGGGGACTCGCACCAGAGACCCAGTACTTC. It is translated as CASSDGTGWGLAPETQYF.

This clonotype was seen only once. The chain employs TRBV5-4 and TRBJ2-7; maybe TRBD2 (6 bases). Between the trimmed V and J ends, which lost 2 bases and 2 bases, there was a span of 20 bases. Per germline, CDR1 SGHNT and CDR2 YYREEE (reference sequence). The CDR3 loop spans 17 amino acids. CDR3 residues: CASSLAPGEESPYEQYF. CDR3 nucleotides: TGTGCCAGCAGCTTAGCTCCCGGGGAGGAGAGCCCCTACGAGCAGTACTTC.

A few counts support this clonotype. The junction differs from germline at one of its ends, possibly a read error. The rearrangement uses TRBV28 and TRBJ2-7, with 9 bases aligning to TRBD1. From germline, CDR1 is MDHEN and CDR2 SYDVKM. The CDR3 is made up of 16 amino acids. The DNA of the CDR3 is TGTGCCAGCAGTTGGGCGACAGGGGGAATCTCCTACGGGCAGTACTTC. Amino acids: CASSWATGGISYGQYF. Looking up the rest from reference TRBV28 and TRBJ2-7 gives the full variable domain: DVKVTQSSRYLVKRTGEKVFLECVQDMDHENMFWYRQDPGLGLRLIYFSYDVKMKEKGDIPEGYSVSREKKERFSLILESASTNQTSMYLCASSWATGGISYGQYFGPGTRLTVT.